This TCR beta chain stems from a study of shared T cell receptors in the human thymus. Produced via immunoSEQ multiplex PCR; TCRdb's table is partial and in-frame only. Here the sample spans 630,000 or so clones, more than 75% being singletons. Germline assignment: CDR1 DFQATT and CDR2 SNEGSKA (reference sequence). Deletions cut 6 bases from V and 4 bases from J, with 9 bases between. This CDR3 has 11 residues. In regard to this clone: Distinct nucleotide sequences in the sample also encode this CDR3.

In addition, the sample was reused for a study of human thymus T cells.

Sequenced: thymocytes. This TCR was sampled from a boy under two years old with a congenital heart defect. This chain uses TRBV20-1 with TRBJ1-1; D is undetermined. CDR3 region: CSAPRGTEAFF. In DNA form, the CDR3 reads TGCAGTGCCCCACGGGGCACTGAAGCTTTCTTT.